The clone carrying this TCR beta chain has a count of ten or more. What it binds is unknown. TCRbeta library construction was performed incorporating unique molecular identifiers. Using its own MiXCR run on the PCR reads, TCRdb lists one record per CDR3 protein. Of thousands of distinct CDR3 sequences listed, approximately 8.2% are singletons. The CDR3 is 15 residues long. The germline CDR1 and CDR2 sequences are MNHNY and SVGAGI (reference sequence). With V trimmed by 4 bases and J by 4 bases, 8 bases remained unmatched. The data are from a study of T-cell reconstitution after alpha-beta-depleted transplantation in children. The study's findings and limits: One year after transplant, T-cell counts and diversity came mostly from newly produced T cells.

The sample here was PBMCs, mostly from graft donor cells, taken 180 days after TCRalphabeta/CD19-depleted stem cell transplant. The chain is built from TRBV6-6 and TRBJ2-5; 8 bases align to TRBD2. The clonotype originates from a male patient between 2 and 9 years old who had a stem cell transplant for acute lymphoblastic leukemia, so the T cells may come from the graft donor. This CDR3 is CASSSTGGRGETQYF. The CDR3 DNA sequence: TGTGCCAGCAGTTCTACGGGAGGGAGGGGAGAGACCCAGTACTTC.